This TCR beta chain originates from a study of radiotherapy plus CTLA-4 blockade in lung cancer. The method was immunoSEQ multiplex PCR; TCRdb's version includes in-frame clones alone and lacks a portion of them. Here the sample spans over 80,000 clones, more than 75% being singletons. The length of the CDR3 is 14 residues. V lost 4 bases, J lost 4 bases, and 9 bases stayed unmatched. CDR1 and CDR2 (germline): SQVTM, ANQGSEA. The TCR originated in a human donor with non-small cell lung cancer that progressed on radiotherapy plus ipilimumab. Source: peripheral blood, taken from a patient treated with radiotherapy plus ipilimumab. The rearrangement uses TRBV29-1 and TRBJ1-1; 7 bases map to TRBD1. The CDR3 sequence: CSVGAGGLSTEAFF. The CDR3 DNA reads as TGCAGCGTTGGAGCAGGGGGGTTGAGCACTGAAGCTTTCTTT.